Following are 22 T cell receptor beta chains from one sample sequenced in a study of neoadjuvant anti-PD-1 for oral cavity cancer. Clones were sequenced by immunoSEQ multiplex PCR, and TCRdb holds only the in-frame ones, with some missing. The sample has about 4,700 clones, roughly 50% seen once. Sample: tumor tissue, taken before nivolumab (anti-PD-1) treatment. The source of these receptors is a person aged 35-79 years with oral cavity squamous cell carcinoma.

The table lists this clone with a few counts. The gene calls are TRBV5-8 and TRBJ1-2; D call uncertain. The CDR3 covers 15 residues. V lost 4 bases and J lost 0, with 13 bases in between. The V gene's germline CDR1 is SGHTS and CDR2 YDEGEE. In nucleotides, the CDR3 is TGTGCCAGCAGCCCTCGGACGGGAGCTAACTATGGCTACACCTTC. Its translation is CASSPRTGANYGYTF.

This clone was recorded only once. The rearrangement joins TRBV18 to TRBJ1-4; D not certain. The CDR3 is 14 amino acids. V gave up 3 bases and J gave up 2 bases, with 7 bases separating them. The germline CDR1 and CDR2 sequences are KGHSH and LQKENI. The CDR3 is CASSPGNTNEKLFF. CDR3 sequence (DNA): TGTGCCAGCTCACCGGGGAATACTAATGAAAAACTGTTTTTT.

This chain links TRBV30 with TRBJ2-1; D remains ambiguous. Germline V CDR1 and CDR2: GTSNPN, SVGIG (reference sequence). CDR3 length equals 13 residues. V gave up 5 bases and J gave up 6 bases, with 14 bases separating them. DNA for the CDR3: TGTGCCTGGGTGGGCTACCTCTCCAATGAGCAGTTCTTC. Its translation: CAWVGYLSNEQFF.

This clone has more than one count but fewer than ten. The chain joins TRBV7-9 to TRBJ1-1; no reliable D call. The CDR3 consists of 12 residues. Trimming left V 1 base short and J 9 bases short, with 9 bases between. The V gene's germline CDR1 is SEHNR and CDR2 FQNEAQ (reference sequence). The CDR3 region is CASSLGAFQAFF. The DNA of the CDR3 is TGTGCCAGCAGCTTAGGGGCGTTCCAAGCTTTCTTT.

J is TRBJ1-3 and V is TRBV6-6; 7 nucleotides match TRBD1. Germline lookup yields CDR1 MNHNY and CDR2 SVGAGI (reference sequence). There are 16 residues in the CDR3. The ends lost 6 bases at V and 3 bases at J; junction bases unmatched: 11. As DNA, the CDR3 is TGTGCCAGCAGCTACCGACAGGGACTTCTTGGAAACACCATATATTTT. Its translation: CASSYRQGLLGNTIYF.

The V and J genes are TRBV25-1 and TRBJ2-5; D unresolved. Germline V gene sequence: CDR1 MGHDK, CDR2 SYGVNS. The CDR3 has 15 residues. Trimming took 3 bases from V and 7 from J, leaving 18 bases between them. This CDR3 reads CASSDGVGRVTTQYF. CDR3 DNA: TGTGCCAGCAGTGACGGTGTCGGACGCGTGACGACCCAGTACTTC.

This chain links TRBV4-1 with TRBJ2-1; D might be TRBD2 (5 bases). The germline CDR1 and CDR2 sequences are MGHRA and YSYEKL. There are 19 residues in the CDR3. Trimming cost V 1 base and J 3 bases, with 22 bases left between them. CDR3 region: CASSQGGLASHYYYNEQFF. CDR3 DNA sequence: TGCGCCAGCAGCCAAGGCGGCCTAGCCTCCCATTATTACTACAATGAGCAGTTCTTC.

This chain links TRBV6-1 with TRBJ2-3; possibly TRBD1 or TRBD2 for D (6 bases each). V dropped 8 bases and J dropped 4 bases, with 19 bases sitting between them. The CDR3 is 15 amino acids. Per the germline V gene, CDR1 is MNHNS and CDR2 is SASEGT. CDR3 sequence: CASPEAAGGADTQYF. The CDR3 DNA is TGTGCCAGCCCAGAAGCGGCCGGGGGCGCAGATACGCAGTATTTT.

This clone was picked up a small number of times. CDR3 sequence reads: CASSLAHNTEAFF. Here the CDR3 DNA reads TGTGCCAGCAGTTTAGCCCACAACACTGAAGCTTTCTTT. The chain joins TRBV28 to TRBJ1-1; D gene unclear. Trimming took 2 bases from V and 2 from J, leaving 6 bases between them. Germline V gene sequence: CDR1 MDHEN, CDR2 SYDVKM. The CDR3 spans 13 residues.

This chain uses TRBV6-5 with TRBJ2-3, with a possible D match to TRBD2 (8 bases). V was clipped by 4 bases and J by 8 bases, with 22 bases between them. CDR1 MNHEY and CDR2 SVGAGI come from the germline V gene. This CDR3 comprises 16 residues. DNA for the CDR3: TGTGCCAGCAGTTCACCGGGGGGGCCCCAGGGGGGTACGCAGTATTTT. This encodes CASSSPGGPQGGTQYF.

The V and J genes are TRBV27 and TRBJ2-1, with D unclear. CDR1 is MNHEY, CDR2 SMNVEV, per germline (reference sequence). V gave up 3 bases and J gave up 2 bases, with 11 bases separating them. This CDR3 has 15 amino acids. CDR3 DNA: TGTGCCAGCAGTTTTCTGCAGTCCCCCTACAATGAGCAGTTCTTC. Translating it yields CASSFLQSPYNEQFF.

V gene TRBV14 combines with J gene TRBJ1-1; the D is unclear. CDR3 length equals 13 residues. The germline V gene encodes CDR1 SGHDN and CDR2 FVKESK. Between the trimmed V and J ends, which lost 2 bases and 4 bases, there was a span of 8 bases. As DNA, the CDR3 is TGTGCCAGCAGCCAAAATTGGGGCACTGAAGCTTTCTTT. It codes for CASSQNWGTEAFF.

The chain recombines TRBV4-1 with TRBJ2-1; D gene ambiguous. Germline CDR1 is MGHRA and CDR2 is YSYEKL. Trimming pared 2 bases from V and 10 bases from J, leaving 9 bases between. The CDR3 has 12 amino acids. CDR3 loop: CASSQSRREQFF. DNA for the CDR3: TGCGCCAGCAGCCAATCTAGAAGGGAGCAGTTCTTC.

This clone was seen only a few times. The chain uses TRBV7-9 and TRBJ2-7, with D unresolved. The CDR3 has 14 amino acids. The germline V and J ends were trimmed by 1 base and 0 bases, with 7 bases remaining between them. Germline V gene lookup returns CDR1 SEHNR and CDR2 FQNEAQ (reference sequence). The CDR3 coding sequence is TGTGCCAGCAGCTTAGGGTCTTCCTCCTACGAGCAGTACTTC. It codes for CASSLGSSSYEQYF.

The rearrangement uses TRBV5-4 and TRBJ1-4, with D perhaps matching TRBD1 (5 bases). The CDR3 spans 15 residues. Germline CDR1 reads SGHNT; CDR2 reads YYREEE (reference sequence). Between the trimmed V and J ends, which lost 4 bases and 7 bases, there was a span of 17 bases. Here the CDR3 reads CASSNPWQGVEKLFF. The CDR3 DNA follows: TGTGCCAGCAGCAACCCTTGGCAGGGTGTTGAAAAACTGTTTTTT.

The rearrangement links TRBV11-2 to TRBJ2-7; D may match TRBD1 or TRBD2 (5 bases each). The CDR3 covers 13 residues. The V end lost 0 bases, the J end lost 9 bases, and 12 bases lay between the germline ends. Germline V gives CDR1 SGHAT, CDR2 FQNNGV. The CDR3 here is CASSLEVGRGQYF. The CDR3 coding sequence is TGTGCCAGCAGCTTAGAGGTGGGACGGGGGCAGTACTTC.

The chain couples TRBV11-2 to TRBJ2-3; TRBD2 matches at 10 bases. The CDR3 loop spans 16 amino acids. V lost 0 bases, J lost 7 bases, and 7 bases stayed unmatched. Per germline, CDR1 SGHAT and CDR2 FQNNGV. CDR3 coding DNA: TGTGCCAGCAGCTTAGACCCTAGCGGGAGACCAAATACGCAGTATTTT. Protein: CASSLDPSGRPNTQYF.

This chain joins TRBV25-1 and TRBJ1-2, with 7 bases aligning to TRBD1. CDR3 length: 12 amino acids. Germline V gene data show CDR1 as MGHDK and CDR2 as SYGVNS. Trimming took 7 bases from V and 4 from J; bases not matched to a gene: 3. DNA of the CDR3: TGTGCCAGCATGACAGGGTCCTATGGCTACACCTTC. Protein: CASMTGSYGYTF.

This rearrangement joins TRBV15 to TRBJ2-1, with D unclear. The length of the CDR3 is 16 residues. Per germline, CDR1 LNHNV and CDR2 YYDKDF (reference sequence). Trimming took 0 bases from V and 0 from J, leaving 9 bases between them. The CDR3 DNA reads TGTGCCACCAGCAGAGATCAACTGAGCTCCTACAATGAGCAGTTCTTC. This translates into CATSRDQLSSYNEQFF.

This clone was detected only a few times. The J gene is TRBJ1-2, the V gene TRBV19; D uncertain. The V and J ends lost 2 bases and 0 bases respectively, with 4 bases between them. This CDR3 is built from 13 residues. Germline V gives CDR1 LNHDA, CDR2 SQIVND (reference sequence). In nucleotides, the CDR3 is TGTGCCAGTAGTATACTAGCTAACTATGGCTACACCTTC. Translation gives CASSILANYGYTF. The variable domain in full, with the rest retrieved from reference TRBV19 and TRBJ1-2, is DGGITQSPKYLFRKEGQNVTLSCEQNLNHDAMYWYRQDPGQGLRLIYYSQIVNDFQKGDIAEGYSVSREKKESFPLTVTSAQKNPTAFYLCASSILANYGYTFGSGTRLTVV.

The chain couples TRBV29-1 to TRBJ2-6, with D tentatively TRBD1 or TRBD2 (5 bases each). Trimming took 6 bases from V and 0 from J, leaving 15 bases between them. This CDR3 is 16 amino acids long. Germline loops: CDR1 SQVTM, CDR2 ANQGSEA. CDR3 amino acids: CSVAGTRTSGANVLTF. DNA of the CDR3: TGCAGCGTAGCCGGGACCCGGACCTCTGGGGCCAACGTCCTGACTTTC.

The rearrangement links TRBV23-1 to TRBJ2-7; no firm D call. Being an ORF, TRBV23-1 has a function that is uncertain. This CDR3 contains 15 residues. Trimming left V 6 bases short and J 0 bases short, with 15 bases between. The CDR3 sequence is CASRPPGRSSYEQYF. The CDR3 region has the DNA TGCGCCAGCAGACCCCCGGGCAGGTCCTCCTACGAGCAGTACTTC.